This TCR beta chain stems from a study of identical twins. Study-level results: Out-of-frame alpha sequences shared between twins exhibited an excess of low generation probability. Findings came from cross-sectional statistics, without long-term follow-up of donors.

A few counts support this clonotype. Its antigen is not known. Template switching added a universal primer site, and cDNA bore unique molecular identifiers. One entry per CDR3 protein results from TCRdb running MiXCR on the 5' RACE reads. This table has some 790,000 distinct CDR3 sequences, around a sixth appearing once. The same data also went into a second study, on T cells expressing NK-cell markers. That paper notes: Underlying the TCR beta repertoires were sorted CD3+CD56+NKG2C+, CD3+CD56+NKG2C- and CD3+CD56-NKG2C+ T cells.

Input material: PBMCs. The TCR comes from a woman aged 18 to 35 in good health.

The CDR3 DNA reads as TGTGCCAGCAGCCCTGGCGGCCATAGCAATCAGCCCCAGCATTTT. It yields the protein CASSPGGHSNQPQHF. This chain uses TRBV6-2 or TRBV6-3 with TRBJ1-5; D call uncertain. Germline V gene sequence: CDR1 MNHEY, CDR2 SVGEGT. The CDR3 runs 15 residues. The V end was cut by 6 bases, the J end by 0 bases, with 12 bases between.